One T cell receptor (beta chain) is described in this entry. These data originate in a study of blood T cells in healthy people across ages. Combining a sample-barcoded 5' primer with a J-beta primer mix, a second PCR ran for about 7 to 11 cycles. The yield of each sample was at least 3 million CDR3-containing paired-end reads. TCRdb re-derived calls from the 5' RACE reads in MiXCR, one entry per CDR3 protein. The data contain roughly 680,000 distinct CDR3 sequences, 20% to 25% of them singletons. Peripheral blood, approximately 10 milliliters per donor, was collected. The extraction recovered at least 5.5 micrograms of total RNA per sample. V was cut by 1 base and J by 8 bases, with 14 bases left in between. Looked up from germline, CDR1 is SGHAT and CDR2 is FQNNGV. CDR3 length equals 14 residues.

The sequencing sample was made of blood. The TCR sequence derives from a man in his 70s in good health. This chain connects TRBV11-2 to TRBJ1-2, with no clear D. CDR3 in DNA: TGTGCCAGCAGCTTAGGTGTGGACTCTTGGGGCTACACCTTC. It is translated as CASSLGVDSWGYTF.